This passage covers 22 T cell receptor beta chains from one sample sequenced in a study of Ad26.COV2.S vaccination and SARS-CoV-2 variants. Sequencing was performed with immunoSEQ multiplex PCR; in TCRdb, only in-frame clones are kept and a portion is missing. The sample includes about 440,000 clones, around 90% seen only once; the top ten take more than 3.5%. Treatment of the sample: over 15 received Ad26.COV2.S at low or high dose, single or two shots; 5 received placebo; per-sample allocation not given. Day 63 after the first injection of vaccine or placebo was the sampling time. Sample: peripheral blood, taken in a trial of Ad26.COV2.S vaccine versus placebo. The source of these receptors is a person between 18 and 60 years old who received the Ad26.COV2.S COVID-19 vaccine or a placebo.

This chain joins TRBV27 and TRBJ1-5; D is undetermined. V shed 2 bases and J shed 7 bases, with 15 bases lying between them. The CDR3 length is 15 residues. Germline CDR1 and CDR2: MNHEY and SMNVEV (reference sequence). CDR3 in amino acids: CASSLAGRPRQPQHF. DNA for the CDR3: TGTGCCAGCAGTTTAGCGGGCAGGCCGCGGCAGCCCCAGCATTTT.

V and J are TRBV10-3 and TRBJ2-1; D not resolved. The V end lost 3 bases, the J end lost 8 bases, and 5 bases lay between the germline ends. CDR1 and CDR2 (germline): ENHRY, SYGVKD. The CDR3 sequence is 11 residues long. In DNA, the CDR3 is TGTGCCATCAGTGATCTAGATGAGCAGTTCTTC. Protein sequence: CAISDLDEQFF.

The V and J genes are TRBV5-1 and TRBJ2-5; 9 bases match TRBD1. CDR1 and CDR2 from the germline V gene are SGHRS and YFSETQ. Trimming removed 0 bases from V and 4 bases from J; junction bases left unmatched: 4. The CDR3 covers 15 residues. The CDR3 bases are TGCGCCAGCAGCTTGGGGACAGGGGATCGAGAGACCCAGTACTTC. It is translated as CASSLGTGDRETQYF.

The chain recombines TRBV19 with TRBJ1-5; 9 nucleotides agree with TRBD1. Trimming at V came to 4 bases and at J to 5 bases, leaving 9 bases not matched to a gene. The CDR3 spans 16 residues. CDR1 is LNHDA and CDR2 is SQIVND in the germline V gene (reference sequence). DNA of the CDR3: TGTGCCAGTAGTACGTCGGACAGGGGAGGTTATCAGCCCCAGCATTTT. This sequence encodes CASSTSDRGGYQPQHF. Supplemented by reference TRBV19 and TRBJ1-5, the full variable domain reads DGGITQSPKYLFRKEGQNVTLSCEQNLNHDAMYWYRQDPGQGLRLIYYSQIVNDFQKGDIAEGYSVSREKKESFPLTVTSAQKNPTAFYLCASSTSDRGGYQPQHFGDGTRLSIL.

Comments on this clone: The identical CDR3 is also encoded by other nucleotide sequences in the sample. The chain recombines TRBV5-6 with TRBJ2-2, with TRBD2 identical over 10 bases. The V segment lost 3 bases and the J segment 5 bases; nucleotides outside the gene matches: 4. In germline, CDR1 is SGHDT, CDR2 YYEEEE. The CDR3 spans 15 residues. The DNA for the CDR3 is TGTGCCAGCAGCTCGCTAGCGGGAGTTACCGGGGAGCTGTTTTTT. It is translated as CASSSLAGVTGELFF.

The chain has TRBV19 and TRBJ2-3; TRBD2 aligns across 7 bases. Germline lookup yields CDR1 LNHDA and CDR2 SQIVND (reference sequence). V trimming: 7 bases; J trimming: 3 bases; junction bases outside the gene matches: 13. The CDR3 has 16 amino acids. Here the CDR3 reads CASNLGSASGTDTQYF. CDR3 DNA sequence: TGTGCCAGTAACTTAGGGTCGGCTAGCGGAACAGATACGCAGTATTTT.

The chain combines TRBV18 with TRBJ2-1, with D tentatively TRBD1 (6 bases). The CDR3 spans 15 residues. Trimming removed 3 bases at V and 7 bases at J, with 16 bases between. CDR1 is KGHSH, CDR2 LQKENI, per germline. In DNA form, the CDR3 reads TGTGCCAGCTCACCGACTTACAGGGTGTTAAATGAGCAGTTCTTC. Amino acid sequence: CASSPTYRVLNEQFF.

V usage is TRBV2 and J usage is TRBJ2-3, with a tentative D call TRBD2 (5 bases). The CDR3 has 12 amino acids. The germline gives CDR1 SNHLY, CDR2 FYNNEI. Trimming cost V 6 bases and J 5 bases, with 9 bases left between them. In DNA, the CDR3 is TGTGCCAGCAGGGTTAGCGTAGATACGCAGTATTTT. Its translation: CASRVSVDTQYF.

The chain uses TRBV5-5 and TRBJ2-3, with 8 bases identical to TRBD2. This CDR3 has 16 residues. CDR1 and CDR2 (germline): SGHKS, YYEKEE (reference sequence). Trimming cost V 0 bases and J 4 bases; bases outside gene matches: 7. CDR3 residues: CASSLVGTRAADTQYF. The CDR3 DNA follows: TGTGCCAGCAGCTTGGTAGGGACTAGAGCCGCAGATACGCAGTATTTT.

The CDR3: CASSQQSGTSGGFAQYF. The CDR3 DNA follows: TGTGCCAGCAGCCAGCAGAGCGGGACTAGCGGTGGCTTTGCGCAGTATTTT. The chain employs TRBV14 and TRBJ2-3; TRBD2 matches 11 bases. The ends lost 3 bases at V and 10 bases at J; junction bases unmatched: 15. CDR1 and CDR2 from the germline V gene are SGHDN and FVKESK. CDR3 length equals 17 residues. The full variable domain, rest sourced from reference TRBV14 and TRBJ2-3, is EAGVTQFPSHSVIEKGQTVTLRCDPISGHDNLYWYRRVMGKEIKFLLHFVKESKQDESGMPNNRFLAERTGGTYSTLKVQPAELEDSGVYFCASSQQSGTSGGFAQYFGPGTRLTVL.

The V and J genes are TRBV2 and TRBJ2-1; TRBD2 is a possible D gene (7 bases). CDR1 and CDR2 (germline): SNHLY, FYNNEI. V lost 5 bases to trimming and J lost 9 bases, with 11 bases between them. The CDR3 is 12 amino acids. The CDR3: CASSNREGEQFF. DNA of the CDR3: TGTGCCAGCAGTAACAGGGAGGGTGAGCAGTTCTTC.

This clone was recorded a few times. CDR3 sequence reads: CASSNYRVRTPLHF. In nucleotides, the CDR3 is TGTGCCAGTAGTAACTACAGGGTTCGGACGCCCCTCCACTTT. V usage is TRBV19 and J usage is TRBJ1-6; a weak D match, TRBD1 (6 bases). V was clipped by 4 bases and J by 13 bases, with 17 bases between them. The length of the CDR3 is 14 residues. The germline gives CDR1 LNHDA, CDR2 SQIVND (reference sequence).

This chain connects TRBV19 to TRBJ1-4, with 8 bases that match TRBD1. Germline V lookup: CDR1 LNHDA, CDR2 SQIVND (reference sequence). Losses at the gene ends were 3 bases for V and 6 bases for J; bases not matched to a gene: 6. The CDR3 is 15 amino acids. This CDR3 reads CASSIRQGIDEKLFF. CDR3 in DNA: TGTGCCAGTAGTATCCGACAGGGGATTGATGAAAAACTGTTTTTT.

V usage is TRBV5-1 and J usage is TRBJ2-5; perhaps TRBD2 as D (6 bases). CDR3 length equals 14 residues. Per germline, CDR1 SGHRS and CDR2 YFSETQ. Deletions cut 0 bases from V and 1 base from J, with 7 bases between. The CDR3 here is CASSLGGLQETQYF. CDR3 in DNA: TGCGCCAGCAGCTTGGGGGGACTCCAAGAGACCCAGTACTTC.

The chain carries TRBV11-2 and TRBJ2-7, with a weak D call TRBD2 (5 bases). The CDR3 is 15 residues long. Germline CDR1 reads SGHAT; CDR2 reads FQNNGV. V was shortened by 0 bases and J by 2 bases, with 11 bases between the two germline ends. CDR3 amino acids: CASSLDLGGAYEQYF. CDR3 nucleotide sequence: TGTGCCAGCAGCTTAGATCTAGGAGGTGCCTACGAGCAGTACTTC. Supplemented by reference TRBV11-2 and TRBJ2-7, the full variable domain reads EAGVAQSPRYKIIEKRQSVAFWCNPISGHATLYWYQQILGQGPKLLIQFQNNGVVDDSQLPKDRFSAERLKGVDSTLKIQPAKLEDSAVYLCASSLDLGGAYEQYFGPGTRLTVT.

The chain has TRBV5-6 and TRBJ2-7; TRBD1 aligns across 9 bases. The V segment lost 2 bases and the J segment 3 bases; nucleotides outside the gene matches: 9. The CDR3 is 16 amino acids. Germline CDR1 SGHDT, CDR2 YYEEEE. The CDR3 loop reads CASSFHRGLIIYEQYF. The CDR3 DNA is TGTGCCAGCAGCTTTCACAGGGGGCTCATTATCTACGAGCAGTACTTC.

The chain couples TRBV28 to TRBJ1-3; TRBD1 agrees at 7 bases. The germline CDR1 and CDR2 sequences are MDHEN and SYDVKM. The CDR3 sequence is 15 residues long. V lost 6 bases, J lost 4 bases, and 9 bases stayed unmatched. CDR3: CASRPETGYGNTIYF. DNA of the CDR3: TGTGCCAGCAGGCCCGAGACAGGGTACGGAAACACCATATATTTT.

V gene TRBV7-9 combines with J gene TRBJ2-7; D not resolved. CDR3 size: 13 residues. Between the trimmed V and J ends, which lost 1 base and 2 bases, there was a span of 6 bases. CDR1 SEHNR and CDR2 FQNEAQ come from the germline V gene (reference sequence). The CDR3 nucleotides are TGTGCCAGCAGCTTAGGTACTCCCTACGAGCAGTACTTC. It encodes CASSLGTPYEQYF.

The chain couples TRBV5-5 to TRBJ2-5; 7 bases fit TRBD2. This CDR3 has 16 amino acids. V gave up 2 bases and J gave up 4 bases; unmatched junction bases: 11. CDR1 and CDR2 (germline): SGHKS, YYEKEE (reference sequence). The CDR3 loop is CASSFGGEGRIETQYF. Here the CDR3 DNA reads TGTGCCAGCAGCTTTGGCGGGGAGGGCCGAATAGAGACCCAGTACTTC.

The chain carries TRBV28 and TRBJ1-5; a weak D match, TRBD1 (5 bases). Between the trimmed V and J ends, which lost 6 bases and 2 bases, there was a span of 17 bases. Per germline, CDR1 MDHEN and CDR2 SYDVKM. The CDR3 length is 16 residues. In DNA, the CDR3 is TGTGCCAGCAGCATTCCGACAGTGAGTGGCAATCAGCCCCAGCATTTT. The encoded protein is CASSIPTVSGNQPQHF.

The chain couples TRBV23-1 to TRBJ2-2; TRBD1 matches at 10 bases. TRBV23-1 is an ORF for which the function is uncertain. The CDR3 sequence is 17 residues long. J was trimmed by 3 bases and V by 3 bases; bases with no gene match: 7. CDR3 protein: CASSHHDRGRDTGELFF. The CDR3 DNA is TGCGCCAGCAGTCATCACGACAGGGGGCGGGACACCGGGGAGCTGTTTTTT.

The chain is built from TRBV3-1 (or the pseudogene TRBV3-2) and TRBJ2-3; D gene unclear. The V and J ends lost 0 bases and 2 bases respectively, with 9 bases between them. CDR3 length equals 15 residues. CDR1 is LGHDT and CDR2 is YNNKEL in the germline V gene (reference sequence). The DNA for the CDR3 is TGTGCCAGCAGCCAAGAACGACGGAACACAGATACGCAGTATTTT. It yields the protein CASSQERRNTDTQYF.